What follows are 24 T cell receptor beta chains derived from one specimen sequenced in a study of Ad26.COV2.S vaccination and SARS-CoV-2 variants. Treatment denoted: roughly 20 received Ad26.COV2.S at low or high dose, single or two shots; 5 received placebo; per-sample allocation not given. Each sample was drawn 63 days after the first injection (of vaccine or placebo). TCRdb's table, derived via immunoSEQ multiplex PCR, lists solely in-frame clones and lacks some. The sample contains about 680,000 clones, more than 70% of which appear only once. This material consisted of peripheral blood, taken in a trial of Ad26.COV2.S vaccine versus placebo. Receptor source: a person between 18 and 65 years old who received the Ad26.COV2.S COVID-19 vaccine or a placebo.

The rearrangement joins TRBV1 to TRBJ2-5; the tabulated D call, TRBD1, remains unverified against the DNA. TRBV1 is classified as a pseudogene. The CDR3 spans 17 residues. CDR3 DNA: TGCACCAGCAGCCAAGATGGCCACACATCTCCTCCCGAGACCCAGTACTTC. Residues: CTSSQDGHTSPPETQYF.

V usage is TRBV19 and J usage is TRBJ2-5; D unclear. Trimming removed 1 base at V and 2 bases at J, with 8 bases between. Germline V gives CDR1 LNHDA, CDR2 SQIVND (reference sequence). The CDR3 totals 14 residues. CDR3 protein: CASSIVFGQETQYF. CDR3 coding DNA: TGTGCCAGTAGTATAGTATTCGGTCAAGAGACCCAGTACTTC. The full variable domain, rest sourced from reference TRBV19 and TRBJ2-5, is DGGITQSPKYLFRKEGQNVTLSCEQNLNHDAMYWYRQDPGQGLRLIYYSQIVNDFQKGDIAEGYSVSREKKESFPLTVTSAQKNPTAFYLCASSIVFGQETQYFGPGTRLLVL.

CDR3 nucleotides: TGTGCCAGCAGCTTAGATCGTCTTAACTATGGCTACACCTTC. Translation: CASSLDRLNYGYTF. The V gene is TRBV11-2, the J gene TRBJ1-2; D gene unclear. The V gene lost 0 bases and the J gene lost 1 base, with 6 bases spanning the gap. Per the germline V gene, CDR1 is SGHAT and CDR2 is FQNNGV. There are 14 residues in the CDR3.

The chain links TRBV7-2 to TRBJ2-5, with 9 bases fitting TRBD2. With 6 bases clipped from V and 5 bases from J, the junction kept 7 bases outside the gene matches. The CDR3 runs to 14 residues. CDR1 is SGHTA, CDR2 FQGNSA, per germline. CDR3 in DNA: TGTGCCAGCAGTTTTAGCGGGAGTAGTGAGACCCAGTACTTC. This translates into CASSFSGSSETQYF.

This clone was seen only once. CDR3 DNA: TGTGCCAGCAGCTACTTACTGGGGACTTCGGGCTATGGCTACACCTTC. Translation: CASSYLLGTSGYGYTF. The chain uses TRBV7-2 and TRBJ1-2; TRBD1 might be the D (5 bases). There are 16 residues in the CDR3. Trimming took off 4 bases at V and 4 bases at J, with 19 bases between the two ends. CDR1 is SGHTA, CDR2 FQGNSA, per germline.

The chain employs TRBV30 and TRBJ2-1; 11 bases agree with TRBD1. After removal of 3 bases from V and 10 bases from J, the junction contained 5 bases not matched to a gene. Germline CDR1 and CDR2: GTSNPN and SVGIG (reference sequence). This CDR3 is built from 13 residues. The CDR3 loop reads CAWSGQGALEQFF. The CDR3 region has the DNA TGTGCCTGGAGCGGACAGGGGGCTTTAGAGCAGTTCTTC.

The V and J genes are TRBV30 and TRBJ2-4, with D unclear. The germline V gene encodes CDR1 GTSNPN and CDR2 SVGIG (reference sequence). The CDR3 contains 14 residues. With 2 bases removed from V and 3 bases from J, the gap between germline ends came to 11 bases. CDR3 sequence reads: CAWSREYGKNIQYF. CDR3 bases: TGTGCCTGGAGTAGGGAATACGGCAAAAACATTCAGTACTTC.

The V gene is TRBV29-1, the J gene TRBJ1-1; D not resolved. V was pared by 4 bases and J by 0 bases, with 9 bases between. The CDR3 runs 13 residues. Germline CDR1 and CDR2: SQVTM and ANQGSEA. CDR3 nucleotides: TGCAGCGTTGCGGCGACCATGAACACTGAAGCTTTCTTT. Its protein product is CSVAATMNTEAFF. Full variable domain (remainder filled in from reference TRBV29-1 and TRBJ1-1): SAVISQKPSRDICQRGTSLTIQCQVDSQVTMMFWYRQQPGQSLTLIATANQGSEATYESGFVIDKFPISRPNLTFSTLTVSNMSPEDSSIYLCSVAATMNTEAFFGQGTRLTVV.

The chain employs TRBV7-9 and TRBJ1-2; D is possibly TRBD1 (6 bases). V was cut by 0 bases and J by 6 bases, with 14 bases left in between. Looked up from germline, CDR1 is SEHNR and CDR2 is FQNEAQ (reference sequence). The CDR3 contains 15 residues. Written as DNA, the CDR3 is TGTGCCAGCAGCTTAGCGCCGGGGGCGCAGGATGGCTACACCTTC. Translating it yields CASSLAPGAQDGYTF.

The gene calls are TRBV6-5 and TRBJ2-3, with TRBD1 matching 8 bases. CDR1 and CDR2 from the germline V gene are MNHEY and SVGAGI. The CDR3 extends over 15 amino acids. V was clipped by 5 bases and J by 8 bases; unmatched bases: 12. CDR3 DNA sequence: TGTGCCAGCAGTACTCGGACAGGGACACAGAGTACGCAGTATTTT. As protein: CASSTRTGTQSTQYF.

The chain employs TRBV5-8 and TRBJ2-7; TRBD1 might be the D (6 bases). This CDR3 is 16 amino acids long. Germline V gene lookup returns CDR1 SGHTS and CDR2 YDEGEE. V was clipped by 0 bases and J by 1 base, with 14 bases between them. The CDR3 sequence: CASSLEARGYSYEQYF. In DNA form, the CDR3 reads TGTGCCAGCAGCTTGGAGGCCAGGGGATATTCCTACGAGCAGTACTTC.

In DNA, the CDR3 is TGTGCCAGCAGCCAAGATCGGGCTTCCTACAATGAGCAGTTCTTC. Translating gives CASSQDRASYNEQFF. This rearrangement joins TRBV3-1 (or the pseudogene TRBV3-2) to TRBJ2-1; no definite D call. The CDR3 has 15 amino acids. Germline-derived CDR1 and CDR2 are LGHDT and YNNKEL (reference sequence). The V and J ends lost 0 bases and 1 base respectively, with 7 bases between them.

Only one count was recorded for this clone. The J gene is TRBJ2-7, the V gene TRBV3-1 (or the pseudogene TRBV3-2), with 15 bases lining up with TRBD2. Trimming took 4 bases from V and 6 from J; bases not matched to a gene: 10. The length of the CDR3 is 17 residues. CDR1 and CDR2 from the germline V gene are LGHDT and YNNKEL (reference sequence). The CDR3 sequence is CASSPLGLAGGPAEQYF. DNA of the CDR3: TGTGCCAGCAGCCCTCTAGGACTAGCGGGGGGGCCTGCCGAGCAGTACTTC.

This clone has just one count. J is TRBJ1-1 and V is TRBV18; D remains unclear. Trimming removed 2 bases from V and 2 bases from J, with 3 bases in between. CDR3 length: 12 residues. The germline V gene has CDR1 KGHSH and CDR2 LQKENI. CDR3 sequence reads: CASSPYNTEAFF. The CDR3 DNA reads TGTGCCAGCTCACCATACAACACTGAAGCTTTCTTT.

J is TRBJ2-7 and V is TRBV6-5; D gene ambiguous. CDR3 length: 16 amino acids. V gave up 0 bases and J gave up 0 bases, with 12 bases separating them. From germline, CDR1 is MNHEY and CDR2 SVGAGI. CDR3 coding DNA: TGTGCCAGCAGTTACTCGGTAGGGCCCGTCTCCTACGAGCAGTACTTC. Its protein is CASSYSVGPVSYEQYF.

The J gene is TRBJ1-2, the V gene TRBV4-3, with 12 bases fitting TRBD1. The germline CDR1 and CDR2 sequences are LGHNA and YSLEER. CDR3 length: 17 residues. The J segment lost 8 bases and the V segment lost 0 bases, leaving 10 bases of the junction unmatched. The CDR3, as DNA: TGCGCCAGCAGCCAAGATCGAATGGGACAGGGGGCGAAAGGCTACACCTTC. Protein: CASSQDRMGQGAKGYTF.

The rearrangement links TRBV7-9 to TRBJ2-2; 15 bases are shared with TRBD2. Germline V gene lookup returns CDR1 SEHNR and CDR2 FQNEAQ (reference sequence). The V gene end was trimmed by 5 bases and the J gene end by 5 bases; junction bases not matched to a gene: 3. There are 16 residues in the CDR3. The CDR3 reads CASSHGTSGGTGELFF. Written as DNA, the CDR3 is TGTGCCAGCAGCCACGGGACTAGCGGGGGGACCGGGGAGCTGTTTTTT.

This chain connects TRBV5-4 to TRBJ2-5, with 7 positions matching TRBD2. The V gene's germline CDR1 is SGHNT and CDR2 YYREEE (reference sequence). Unmatched junction bases numbered 6, after V lost 0 bases and J lost 4 bases. The CDR3 has 15 residues. The chain's CDR3 is CASSLVREGGETQYF. The CDR3 region has the DNA TGTGCCAGCAGCTTGGTCAGGGAGGGTGGAGAGACCCAGTACTTC.

The V and J genes are TRBV5-1 and TRBJ1-4; D unresolved. Trimming took off 4 bases at V and 0 bases at J, with 10 bases between the two ends. Germline values: CDR1 SGHRS, CDR2 YFSETQ. The CDR3 is made up of 15 amino acids. In DNA, the CDR3 is TGCGCCAGCAGCCGTCCAGATGCAACTAATGAAAAACTGTTTTTT. This translates into CASSRPDATNEKLFF.

This chain links TRBV18 with TRBJ2-1, with D unclear. The CDR3 runs to 13 residues. The V and J ends lost 3 bases and 7 bases respectively, with 10 bases between them. Germline CDR1 KGHSH, CDR2 LQKENI. DNA for the CDR3: TGTGCCAGCTCACCCGAGGAGTCGAATGAGCAGTTCTTC. Translated, it gives CASSPEESNEQFF.

J is TRBJ1-5 and V is TRBV30, with 7 bases that match TRBD1. Germline trimming cut 7 bases from V and 3 bases from J; bases unmatched to any gene: 6. Per the germline V gene, CDR1 is GTSNPN and CDR2 is SVGIG (reference sequence). The length of the CDR3 is 13 residues. CDR3 residues: CAFRDSFNQPQHF. In DNA, the CDR3 is TGTGCCTTCCGGGACAGCTTCAATCAGCCCCAGCATTTT.

The chain couples TRBV5-6 to TRBJ2-1, with 10 bases identical to TRBD1. This CDR3 is 16 amino acids long. V was pared by 0 bases and J by 1 base, with 1 base of the junction left unmatched. Germline V gives CDR1 SGHDT, CDR2 YYEEEE. The CDR3 nucleotides read TGTGCCAGCAGCTTGGGACAGGGGGCATCCTACAATGAGCAGTTCTTC. This sequence encodes CASSLGQGASYNEQFF.

The DNA of the CDR3 is TGCGCCAGCAGAACGACAGATACCCCCTACGAGCAGTACTTC. This translates into CASRTTDTPYEQYF. The chain combines TRBV5-1 with TRBJ2-7, with D possibly being TRBD1 (5 bases). The CDR3 runs 14 residues. V shed 5 bases and J shed 2 bases, with 14 bases lying between them. Germline-derived CDR1 and CDR2 are SGHRS and YFSETQ.

This rearrangement joins TRBV5-5 to TRBJ1-1; D remains unclear. Germline CDR1 and CDR2: SGHKS and YYEKEE (reference sequence). This CDR3 is built from 14 residues. Trimming cost V 3 bases and J 3 bases, with 12 bases left between them. The CDR3 DNA sequence: TGTGCCAGCAGCTACCTCGACGGCTACACTGAAGCTTTCTTT. Its translation is CASSYLDGYTEAFF.